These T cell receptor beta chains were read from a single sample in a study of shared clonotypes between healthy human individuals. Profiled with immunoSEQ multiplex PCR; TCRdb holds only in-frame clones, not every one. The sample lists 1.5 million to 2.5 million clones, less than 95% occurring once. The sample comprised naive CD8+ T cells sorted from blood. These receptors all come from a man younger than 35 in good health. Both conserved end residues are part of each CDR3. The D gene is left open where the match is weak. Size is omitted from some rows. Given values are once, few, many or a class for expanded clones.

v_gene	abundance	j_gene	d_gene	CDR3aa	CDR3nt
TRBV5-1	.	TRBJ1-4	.	CASSLEGGGPEKLFF	TGCGCCAGCAGCTTGGAAGGGGGTGGCCCTGAAAAACTGTTTTTT
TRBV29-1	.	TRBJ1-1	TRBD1	CSAVTGDWNTEAFF	TGCAGCGCAGTGACAGGGGACTGGAACACTGAAGCTTTCTTT
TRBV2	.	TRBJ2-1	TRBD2	CASSASSGLSRNEQFF	TGTGCCAGCAGTGCATCTAGCGGCCTGTCGCGGAATGAGCAGTTCTTC
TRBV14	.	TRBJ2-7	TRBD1	CASSLVTGGWDEQYF	TGTGCCAGCAGCCTTGTGACAGGGGGCTGGGACGAGCAGTACTTC
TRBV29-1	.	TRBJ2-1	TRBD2	CSANGISGISYNEQFF	TGCAGCGCCAATGGGATTAGCGGGATTTCCTACAATGAGCAGTTCTTC
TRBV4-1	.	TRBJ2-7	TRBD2	CASSQGGLGSYEQYF	TGCGCCAGCAGCCAAGGGGGACTAGGATCCTACGAGCAGTACTTC
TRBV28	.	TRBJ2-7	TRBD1	CASSRTGSSYEQYF	TGTGCCAGCAGTCGGACAGGGTCCTCCTACGAGCAGTACTTC
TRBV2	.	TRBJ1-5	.	CASSEGVLDNQPQHF	TGTGCCAGCAGTGAAGGCGTACTGGACAATCAGCCCCAGCATTTT
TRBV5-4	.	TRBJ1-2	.	CASSSTTGSPGYTF	TGTGCCAGCAGCTCCACCACAGGGTCCCCTGGCTACACCTTC
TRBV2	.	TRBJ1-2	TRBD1	CASSAGTGIYGYTF	TGTGCCAGCAGTGCCGGGACAGGAATCTATGGCTACACCTTC
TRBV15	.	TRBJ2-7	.	CATSRPENYEQYF	TGTGCCACCAGCAGACCGGAGAACTACGAGCAGTACTTC
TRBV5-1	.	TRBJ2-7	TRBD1	CASSLGPGTGDYEQYF	TGCGCCAGCAGCTTGGGACCTGGGACAGGGGACTACGAGCAGTACTTC
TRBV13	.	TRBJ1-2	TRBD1	CASSPDRAPYGYTF	TGTGCCAGCAGCCCCGACAGGGCCCCTTATGGCTACACCTTC
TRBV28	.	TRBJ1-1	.	CASSPRTEAFF	TGTGCCAGCAGTCCAAGGACTGAAGCTTTCTTT
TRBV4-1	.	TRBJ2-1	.	CASSQGERAPYNEQFF	TGCGCCAGCAGCCAAGGGGAGCGGGCTCCTTACAATGAGCAGTTCTTC
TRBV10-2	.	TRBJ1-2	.	CASSESIAAGSSGYTF	TGCGCCAGCAGTGAGTCGATTGCGGCAGGGTCGAGTGGCTACACCTTC
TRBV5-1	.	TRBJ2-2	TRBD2	CASSLLREGELFF	TGCGCCAGCAGCCTTCTGCGGGAGGGGGAGCTGTTTTTT
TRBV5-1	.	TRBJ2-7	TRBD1	CASSFAPETRQGSSYEQYF	TGCGCCAGCAGCTTTGCCCCCGAAACGCGACAGGGCAGCTCCTACGAGCAGTACTTC
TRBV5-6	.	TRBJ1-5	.	CASSPGPLLEPQHF	TGTGCCAGCAGCCCCGGGCCGCTTCTGGAGCCCCAGCATTTT
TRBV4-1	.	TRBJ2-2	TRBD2	CASSQDSSGGVNTGELFF	TGCGCCAGCAGCCAAGACTCTAGCGGGGGCGTAAACACCGGGGAGCTGTTTTTT
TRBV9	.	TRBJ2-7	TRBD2	CASSKGLAGYEQYF	TGTGCCAGCAGCAAAGGACTAGCGGGATACGAGCAGTACTTC
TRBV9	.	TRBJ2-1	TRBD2	CASSPPSGSYNEQFF	TGTGCCAGCAGCCCCCCTAGCGGCTCCTACAATGAGCAGTTCTTC
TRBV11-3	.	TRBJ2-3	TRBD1	CASSSRDRGSTDTQYF	TGTGCCAGCAGCTCCCGGGACAGGGGTTCCACAGATACGCAGTATTTT
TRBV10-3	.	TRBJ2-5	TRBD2	CAISESRTSGGETQYF	TGTGCCATCAGTGAGTCGAGAACTAGCGGGGGGGAGACCCAGTACTTC
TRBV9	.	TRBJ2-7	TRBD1	CAGSPGGMSSYEQYF	TGTGCCGGCAGCCCAGGGGGCATGAGCTCCTACGAGCAGTACTTC
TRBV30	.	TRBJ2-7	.	CAWSDGGYEQYF	TGTGCCTGGAGTGACGGGGGCTACGAGCAGTACTTC
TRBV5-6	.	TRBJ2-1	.	CASSFGESSYNEQFF	TGTGCCAGCAGCTTCGGAGAGTCCTCCTACAATGAGCAGTTCTTC
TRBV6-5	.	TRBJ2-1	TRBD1	CATSGQSSYNEQFF	TGTGCCACCTCGGGACAGAGCTCCTACAATGAGCAGTTCTTC
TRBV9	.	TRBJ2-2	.	CASSVAMGRYTGELFF	TGTGCCAGCAGCGTCGCGATGGGCAGATACACCGGGGAGCTGTTTTTT
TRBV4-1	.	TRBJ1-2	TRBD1	CASSPSAPGQGARNYGYTF	TGCGCCAGCAGCCCCTCGGCCCCCGGACAGGGGGCGCGTAACTATGGCTACACCTTC
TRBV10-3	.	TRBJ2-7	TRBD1	CAISEPGQGTYEQYF	TGTGCCATCAGTGAACCGGGACAGGGGACCTACGAGCAGTACTTC
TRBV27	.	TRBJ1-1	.	CASRPLAVFTEAFF	TGTGCCAGCCGACCCCTTGCGGTTTTCACTGAAGCTTTCTTT
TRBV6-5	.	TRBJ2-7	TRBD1	CASSYGQGEYEQYF	TGTGCCAGCAGTTACGGACAGGGGGAGTACGAGCAGTACTTC
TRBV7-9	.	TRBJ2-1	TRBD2	CASTPRGGSSYNEQFF	TGTGCCAGCACTCCACGGGGGGGGTCCTCCTACAATGAGCAGTTCTTC
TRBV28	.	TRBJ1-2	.	CASSPTRYGYTF	TGTGCCAGCAGTCCTACACGGTATGGCTACACCTTC
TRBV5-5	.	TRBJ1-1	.	CASSLAEPYKAEAFF	TGTGCCAGCAGCTTGGCGGAACCGTATAAGGCTGAAGCTTTCTTT
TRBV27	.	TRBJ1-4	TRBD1	CASRLDREGEKLFF	TGTGCCAGCAGATTAGACAGGGAAGGTGAAAAACTGTTTTTT
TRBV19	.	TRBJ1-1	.	CASQENTEAFF	TGTGCCAGTCAAGAGAACACTGAAGCTTTCTTT
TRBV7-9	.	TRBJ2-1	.	CAFYGGGSSYNEQFF	TGTGCCTTCTATGGAGGAGGGAGCTCCTACAATGAGCAGTTCTTC
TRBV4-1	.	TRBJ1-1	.	CASSQDGAVNTEAFF	TGCGCCAGCAGCCAAGATGGGGCGGTGAACACTGAAGCTTTCTTT
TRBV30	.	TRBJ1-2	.	CAWSDRLRYGYTF	TGTGCCTGGAGTGATCGTCTACGCTATGGCTACACCTTC
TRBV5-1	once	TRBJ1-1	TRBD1	CASSLGTGETEAFF	TGCGCCAGCAGCTTGGGTACAGGGGAAACTGAAGCTTTCTTT